This TCR beta chain is drawn from a study of blood T cells in healthy people across ages. On this clonotype: Its antigen is not identified.

With a J-beta primer mix and a sample-barcoded 5' primer, a second PCR ran about 7 to 11 cycles. Tags on each cDNA molecule came from a template-switch adaptor with 12 random nucleotides. One entry per CDR3 protein results from TCRdb running MiXCR on the 5' RACE reads. The sample holds 1.4 million or so distinct CDR3 sequences, about 42% seen once. Russia was home to the donors, healthy Caucasian individuals aged about 6 to 90. Study-wide results and limits: Roughly linear declines in TCR beta diversity per million T cells occurred with age.

The CDR3 sequence is 13 residues long. Trimming left V 5 bases short and J 7 bases short, with 12 bases between. Germline CDR1 reads SGHTA; CDR2 reads FQGNSA. The TCR was taken from a woman aged 18-29 years in good health. The chain carries TRBV7-2 and TRBJ1-5, with a weak D call TRBD1 (5 bases). Specimen: blood. This CDR3 is CASSVTARQPQHF. The CDR3 DNA is TGTGCCAGCAGCGTGACAGCGAGACAGCCCCAGCATTTT.